This record concerns one TCR beta chain sequence. These data are taken from a study of blood T cell repertoires in COVID-19. Across the study: The United States, Italy and Spain supplied acute and convalescent COVID-19 samples. In each case, the material was cDNA or gDNA derived from T cells, B-cell-depleted T cells, or PBMCs.

Germline loops: CDR1 ENHRY, CDR2 SYGVKD. The V segment lost 6 bases and the J segment 2 bases; nucleotides outside the gene matches: 11. The CDR3 extends over 16 amino acids. Original processing notes: Amplifying reference gene primers gave estimates of nucleated cell counts. Libraries were prepared by immunoSEQ multiplex PCR; TCRdb keeps only in-frame clonotypes and omits some of them. Clonal size and the V and J genes are those of that table, whereas D and trimming came from the DNA. In the table there are 200,000 to 250,000 clones, around 81% of which are singletons. The chain uses TRBV10-3 and TRBJ2-5; 8 nucleotides match TRBD2. The sequenced sample was peripheral blood. The clonotype originates from a man in his thirties or forties who had recovered from COVID-19. CDR3 amino acids: CAIRGDRGGTQETQYF. For the CDR3, the DNA is TGTGCCATCAGGGGCGATCGGGGGGGAACTCAAGAGACCCAGTACTTC.